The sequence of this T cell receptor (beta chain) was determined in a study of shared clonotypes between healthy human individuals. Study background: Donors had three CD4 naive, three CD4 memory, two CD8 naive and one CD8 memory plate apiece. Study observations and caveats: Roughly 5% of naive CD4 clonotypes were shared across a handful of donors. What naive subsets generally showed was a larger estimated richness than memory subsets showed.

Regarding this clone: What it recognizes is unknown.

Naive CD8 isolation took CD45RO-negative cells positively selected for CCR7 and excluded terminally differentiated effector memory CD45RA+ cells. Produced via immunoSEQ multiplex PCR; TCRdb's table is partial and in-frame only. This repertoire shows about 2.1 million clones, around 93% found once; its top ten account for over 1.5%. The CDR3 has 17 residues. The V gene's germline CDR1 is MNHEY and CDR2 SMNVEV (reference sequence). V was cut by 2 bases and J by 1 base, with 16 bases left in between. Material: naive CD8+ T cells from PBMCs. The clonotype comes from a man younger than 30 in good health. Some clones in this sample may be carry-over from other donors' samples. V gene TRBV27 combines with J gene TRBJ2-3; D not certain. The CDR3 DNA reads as TGTGCCAGCAGTTTAAGGCCATGGTACACCGGCACAGATACGCAGTATTTT. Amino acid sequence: CASSLRPWYTGTDTQYF.